The 17 T cell receptor beta chains below were found in one sample sequenced in a study of blood T cells in healthy people across ages. For the second PCR, which ran for roughly 6 to 12 cycles, a sample-barcoded 5' primer and a J-beta primer mix were used. MiXCR, run by TCRdb on the 5' RACE reads, gives a single entry per CDR3 protein. Seen here are over 950,000 distinct CDR3 sequences, around two fifths observed once, and the top ten hold less than 15%. The sample was blood. These receptor sequences come from a man in his late teens or twenties in good health.

The J gene is TRBJ1-2, the V gene TRBV7-3; D is perhaps TRBD1 (6 bases). CDR1 and CDR2 from the germline V gene are SGHTA and FQGTGA. The V end was cut by 3 bases, the J end by 8 bases, with 13 bases between. This CDR3 spans 13 amino acids. The CDR3 DNA follows: TGTGCCAGCAGCTTCGAGGACAGAGGGGGCTACACCTTC. Translating gives CASSFEDRGGYTF. Using reference TRBV7-3 and TRBJ1-2 for the parts outside the CDR3, the full variable domain is GAGVSQTPSNKVTEKGKYVELRCDPISGHTALYWYRQSLGQGPEFLIYFQGTGAADDSGLPNDRFFAVRPEGSVSTLKIQRTERGDSAVYLCASSFEDRGGYTFGSGTRLTVV.

The rearrangement uses TRBV5-1 and TRBJ2-3, with D perhaps matching TRBD2 (6 bases). V gave up 1 base and J gave up 0 bases, with 15 bases separating them. CDR1 is SGHRS and CDR2 is YFSETQ in the germline V gene. CDR3 length: 17 residues. For the CDR3, the DNA is TGCGCCAGCAGCTTGCGGGGCCAGGGACTTAGCACAGATACGCAGTATTTT. As protein: CASSLRGQGLSTDTQYF.

This clonotype came up a few times. V usage is TRBV7-9 and J usage is TRBJ1-2; D unclear. This CDR3 has 13 amino acids. Germline CDR1 SEHNR, CDR2 FQNEAQ (reference sequence). The V and J ends lost 3 bases and 4 bases respectively, with 9 bases between them. CDR3 sequence (DNA): TGTGCCAGCAGCTTCAGGAGTGTCTATGGCTACACCTTC. Its translation: CASSFRSVYGYTF.

This rearrangement joins TRBV29-1 to TRBJ2-7; D is undetermined. Germline V gene sequence: CDR1 SQVTM, CDR2 ANQGSEA. Trimming left V 3 bases short and J 3 bases short, with 9 bases between. The CDR3 is 12 amino acids. The CDR3 sequence is CSVEYGDYEQYF. Here the CDR3 DNA reads TGCAGCGTTGAGTATGGGGACTACGAGCAGTACTTC.

This clonotype was seen a few times. The chain couples TRBV7-9 to TRBJ1-5; 8 bases agree with TRBD1. The CDR3 covers 15 residues. CDR1 and CDR2 (germline): SEHNR, FQNEAQ (reference sequence). V was pared by 1 base and J by 5 bases, with 4 bases of the junction left unmatched. CDR3: CASSLGGTGDQPQHF. As DNA, the CDR3 is TGTGCCAGCAGCTTAGGGGGGACAGGAGATCAGCCCCAGCATTTT.

The chain has TRBV27 and TRBJ2-7; D perhaps matches TRBD1 (6 bases). Trimming pared 6 bases from V and 0 bases from J, leaving 12 bases between. This CDR3 comprises 14 residues. CDR1 and CDR2 from the germline V gene are MNHEY and SMNVEV (reference sequence). CDR3 amino acids: CASRRQASSYEQYF. CDR3 bases: TGTGCCAGCAGGAGACAGGCTAGCTCCTACGAGCAGTACTTC.

The chain recombines TRBV27 with TRBJ2-1, with TRBD2 identical over 9 bases. CDR1 and CDR2 (germline): MNHEY, SMNVEV (reference sequence). J gave up 1 base and V 7 bases, and 2 bases lay outside the gene matches. The CDR3 totals 14 residues. This CDR3 is CASTRGGSYNEQFF. The CDR3 DNA reads as TGTGCCAGCACGCGGGGGGGATCCTACAATGAGCAGTTCTTC.

This clonotype was counted at least ten times. V gene TRBV12-3 or TRBV12-4 combines with J gene TRBJ1-2, with D perhaps matching TRBD1 (6 bases). The CDR3 runs to 13 residues. V shed 2 bases and J shed 4 bases, with 8 bases lying between them. CDR3 in DNA: TGTGCCAGCAGTTTATCGGACAGCTATGGCTACACCTTC. It codes for CASSLSDSYGYTF.

This clonotype has more than one count but fewer than ten. V gene TRBV5-5 combines with J gene TRBJ1-2; the D is unclear. Germline lookup yields CDR1 SGHKS and CDR2 YYEKEE (reference sequence). This CDR3 is 12 amino acids long. V lost 0 bases to trimming and J lost 4 bases, with 4 bases between them. The CDR3 DNA follows: TGTGCCAGCAGCTTGGAAGTCTATGGCTACACCTTC. Amino acid sequence: CASSLEVYGYTF.

The J gene is TRBJ1-5, the V gene TRBV30; D remains unclear. Trimming took off 2 bases at V and 4 bases at J, with 6 bases between the two ends. Germline assignment: CDR1 GTSNPN and CDR2 SVGIG (reference sequence). The CDR3 loop spans 12 amino acids. The CDR3 region has the DNA TGTGCCTGGAGTCCGGGGAATCAGCCCCAGCATTTT. Protein sequence: CAWSPGNQPQHF.

Only a few counts were recorded for this clonotype. The V and J genes are TRBV29-1 and TRBJ1-1; no clear D. Trimming stripped 2 bases from V and 12 bases from J, with 10 bases between. The CDR3 is 10 amino acids. CDR1 and CDR2 (germline): SQVTM, ANQGSEA. This CDR3 reads CSVELDVTFF. CDR3 sequence (DNA): TGCAGCGTTGAATTGGACGTTACTTTCTTT.

The rearrangement uses TRBV2 and TRBJ2-1; 13 nucleotides agree with TRBD2. The germline gives CDR1 SNHLY, CDR2 FYNNEI. V dropped 0 bases and J dropped 0; count of bases not matched to a gene: 11. The length of the CDR3 is 21 residues. CDR3 nucleotides: TGTGCCAGCAGTGAAGCGCTTCGGGGACTAGCGGGAATCACCTCCTACAATGAGCAGTTCTTC. It specifies CASSEALRGLAGITSYNEQFF.

The gene calls are TRBV6-5 and TRBJ2-1; D is possibly TRBD1 (5 bases). Germline lookup yields CDR1 MNHEY and CDR2 SVGAGI. This CDR3 has 15 residues. V was pared by 6 bases and J by 8 bases, with 20 bases between. CDR3 nucleotide sequence: TGTGCCAGCAGCTCTCCGACAGAGCCTAGGGATGAGCAGTTCTTC. Protein product: CASSSPTEPRDEQFF.

The rearrangement uses TRBV6-6 and TRBJ1-2; the D is unclear. V gave up 8 bases and J gave up 7 bases, with 8 bases separating them. Germline assignment: CDR1 MNHNY and CDR2 SVGAGI (reference sequence). The CDR3 totals 10 residues. The CDR3: CASRGSGYTF. The CDR3 DNA follows: TGTGCCAGCCGCGGGAGTGGCTACACCTTC.

The chain employs TRBV3-1 and TRBJ1-1, with a tentative D call TRBD1 (5 bases). Germline CDR1 LGHDT, CDR2 YNNKEL (reference sequence). The CDR3 length is 17 residues. V lost 0 bases, J lost 0 bases, and 14 bases lay in between. The CDR3 DNA is TGTGCCAGCAGCCAAGATCTTACGACAGCATTGAACACTGAAGCTTTCTTT. Protein product: CASSQDLTTALNTEAFF. Variable domain in full (rest from reference TRBV3-1 and TRBJ1-1): DTAVSQTPKYLVTQMGNDKSIKCEQNLGHDTMYWYKQDSKKFLKIMFSYNNKELIINETVPNRFSPKSPDKAHLNLHINSLELGDSAVYFCASSQDLTTALNTEAFFGQGTRLTVV.

This clonotype was observed a handful of times. V and J are TRBV6-5 and TRBJ2-3, with TRBD2 matching 9 bases. Trimming removed 2 bases from V and 5 bases from J; junction bases left unmatched: 5. CDR3 length equals 15 residues. Germline CDR1 and CDR2: MNHEY and SVGAGI. Here the CDR3 reads CASSYSSGGQDTQYF. Written as DNA, the CDR3 is TGTGCCAGCAGTTACAGTAGCGGGGGTCAAGATACGCAGTATTTT.

The chain links TRBV5-5 to TRBJ2-2; 7 bases line up with TRBD2. Germline V gene data show CDR1 as SGHKS and CDR2 as YYEKEE (reference sequence). This CDR3 has 17 amino acids. The junction had 9 bases not matched to a gene; V was cut back by 4 bases and J by 0 bases. CDR3 region: CASSLYGGTTNTGELFF. The CDR3 bases are TGTGCCAGCAGCCTTTACGGGGGGACTACGAACACCGGGGAGCTGTTTTTT.